A single sample gave rise to the 13 T cell receptor beta chains below, sequenced in a study of beta chain features in type 1 diabetes. What was sequenced were expressed TCRB transcripts, since all of the isolated RNA had been reverse transcribed. Assay used: immunoSEQ multiplex PCR; TCRdb lists only in-frame clones, some missing. This sample has over 150,000 clones; less than 9.5% occur once, and the top ten carry around 0.94%. These TCRs are of unknown antigen specificity. Whole-study results and caveats: People with Type 1 diabetes carried modestly yet significantly shorter TCRB CDR3s in all four CD4+ subsets.

The sequencing input was central memory CD4+ T cells from blood. The receptors come from a woman between 35 and 50 years old with type 1 diabetes.

The V and J genes are TRBV19 and TRBJ2-7; the match to TRBD2 covers 8 bases. CDR1 LNHDA and CDR2 SQIVND come from the germline V gene (reference sequence). V was clipped by 6 bases and J by 5 bases; unmatched bases: 12. The CDR3 totals 15 residues. CDR3 region: CASRWRSGGSDEQYF. In DNA, the CDR3 is TGTGCCAGTAGATGGCGGAGCGGGGGTAGCGACGAGCAGTACTTC.

Only one count was recorded for this clone. The chain uses TRBV6-6 and TRBJ1-1; D is ambiguous. This CDR3 is built from 12 residues. V shed 2 bases and J shed 7 bases, with 8 bases lying between them. Germline-derived CDR1 and CDR2 are MNHNY and SVGAGI (reference sequence). Here the CDR3 reads CASSYEGYEAFF. The CDR3 nucleotides read TGTGCCAGCAGTTACGAGGGATATGAAGCTTTCTTT.

A few counts support this clone. This chain connects TRBV29-1 to TRBJ2-2, with a weak D call TRBD2 (5 bases). Germline V gene sequence: CDR1 SQVTM, CDR2 ANQGSEA. V shed 7 bases and J shed 0 bases, with 15 bases lying between them. This CDR3 contains 15 residues. CDR3 coding DNA: TGCAGCGCCATCACTGGACTGACGAACACCGGGGAGCTGTTTTTT. Translating gives CSAITGLTNTGELFF.

This clone has just a few counts. The chain couples TRBV11-1 to TRBJ2-1; maybe TRBD2 (6 bases). This CDR3 is 14 amino acids long. Trimming removed 5 bases from V and 2 bases from J, with 10 bases in between. Germline V lookup: CDR1 SGHAT, CDR2 FQDESV (reference sequence). The DNA for the CDR3 is TGTGCCAGCAGCCCAGGAGGGGCCTACAATGAGCAGTTCTTC. Amino acids: CASSPGGAYNEQFF.

CDR3 loop: CASSIDQESTDTQYF. In DNA form, the CDR3 reads TGTGCCAGTAGTATAGACCAGGAATCCACAGATACGCAGTATTTT. V usage is TRBV19 and J usage is TRBJ2-3; D not certain. CDR1 and CDR2 (germline): LNHDA, SQIVND (reference sequence). Trimming shortened V by 0 bases and J by 2 bases, and 9 bases separated the two germline ends. The CDR3 runs to 15 residues.

This clone was counted a few times. This rearrangement joins TRBV5-1 to TRBJ2-7, with D possibly being TRBD2 (5 bases). CDR3 length equals 14 residues. With 1 base removed from V and 2 bases from J, the gap between germline ends came to 10 bases. Germline V gives CDR1 SGHRS, CDR2 YFSETQ. Written as DNA, the CDR3 is TGCGCCAGCAGCTTGAGCCAGGAGGCCTACGAGCAGTACTTC. This gives the protein CASSLSQEAYEQYF.

This chain links TRBV7-6 with TRBJ1-5, with a possible D match to TRBD1 (6 bases). The CDR3 has 13 residues. Trimming cost V 0 bases and J 7 bases, with 7 bases left between them. Per the germline V gene, CDR1 is SGHVS and CDR2 is FNYEAQ. The CDR3 spells CASSLADRQPQHF. The CDR3 DNA is TGTGCCAGCAGCTTAGCAGACAGGCAGCCCCAGCATTTT.

J is TRBJ2-5 and V is TRBV28, with 10 bases matching TRBD1. The germline gives CDR1 MDHEN, CDR2 SYDVKM. The CDR3 spans 15 residues. V trimming: 6 bases; J trimming: 6 bases; junction bases outside the gene matches: 10. The CDR3 coding sequence is TGTGCCAGCAGGGAGCCGGGACAGGGGAGACAGACCCAGTACTTC. Protein product: CASREPGQGRQTQYF.

The chain couples TRBV5-1 to TRBJ1-6; TRBD1 matches at 8 bases. Germline lookup yields CDR1 SGHRS and CDR2 YFSETQ. With 4 bases clipped from V and 2 bases from J, the junction kept 8 bases outside the gene matches. This CDR3 has 17 amino acids. In nucleotides, the CDR3 is TGCGCCAGCAGCCGAGGACAGGGAGTCGCCTATAATTCACCCCTCCACTTT. It encodes CASSRGQGVAYNSPLHF. Together with reference TRBV5-1 and TRBJ1-6, the CDR3 gives the full variable domain: KAGVTQTPRYLIKTRGQQVTLSCSPISGHRSVSWYQQTPGQGLQFLFEYFSETQRNKGNFPGRFSGRQFSNSRSEMNVSTLELGDSALYLCASSRGQGVAYNSPLHFGNGTRLTVT.

In this sample, this clone turned up a few times. The gene calls are TRBV11-1 and TRBJ2-1; TRBD2 matches at 8 bases. Trimming removed 3 bases from V and 1 base from J; junction bases left unmatched: 8. The CDR3 extends over 17 amino acids. The germline V gene has CDR1 SGHAT and CDR2 FQDESV (reference sequence). The chain's CDR3 is CASSFINGGASYNEQFF. CDR3 in DNA: TGTGCCAGCAGCTTTATTAACGGGGGGGCTTCCTACAATGAGCAGTTCTTC.

This clone was picked up a small number of times. The chain is built from TRBV15 and TRBJ2-7, with TRBD2 as a possible D gene (7 bases). Deletions cut 5 bases from V and 6 bases from J, with 17 bases between. This CDR3 spans 14 amino acids. The germline V gene encodes CDR1 LNHNV and CDR2 YYDKDF (reference sequence). The CDR3 DNA reads TGTGCCACCAGCCCGGTGAGGGGGGGCGGCGAGCAGTACTTC. This translates into CATSPVRGGGEQYF.

This clone has just a few counts. The chain has TRBV28 and TRBJ1-1, with TRBD1 matching over 8 bases. V dropped 7 bases and J dropped 2; count of bases not matched to a gene: 9. From germline, CDR1 is MDHEN and CDR2 SYDVKM. CDR3 length equals 15 residues. This chain's CDR3 is CASTLRTGTNTEAFF. The CDR3 nucleotides read TGTGCCAGCACCCTAAGGACAGGGACCAACACTGAAGCTTTCTTT. Supplemented by reference TRBV28 and TRBJ1-1, the full variable domain reads DVKVTQSSRYLVKRTGEKVFLECVQDMDHENMFWYRQDPGLGLRLIYFSYDVKMKEKGDIPEGYSVSREKKERFSLILESASTNQTSMYLCASTLRTGTNTEAFFGQGTRLTVV.

The table lists this clone with a few counts. The rearrangement joins TRBV14 to TRBJ1-4, with 9 bases aligning to TRBD1. Germline V gene sequence: CDR1 SGHDN, CDR2 FVKESK. This CDR3 spans 14 amino acids. V was clipped by 1 base and J by 8 bases; unmatched bases: 2. The CDR3 DNA sequence: TGTGCCAGCAGCCAAGTTACAGGGGGCGAAAAACTGTTTTTT. Residues: CASSQVTGGEKLFF.